This TCR beta chain comes out of a study of cytomegalovirus exposure and HLA in healthy donors. Notes on the study in general: Later analysis identified a missense DCLRE1C variant that was linked to TCR beta V- and J-gene trimming. Upon later analysis, HLA-associated TCR beta chains proved more clonally expanded than other, equally common chains.

Comment on this clone: Antigen specificity is unknown.

CDR1 is SGHAT and CDR2 is FQNNGV in the germline V gene. This CDR3 contains 14 residues. V was clipped by 7 bases and J by 7 bases, with 19 bases between them. This PCR relied on a set of 60 Vbeta primers and 13 Jbeta primers. Assay used: immunoSEQ multiplex PCR; TCRdb lists only in-frame clones, some missing. Here the sample spans some 79,000 clones, roughly 63% being singletons. The sample comprised PBMCs. The source is a woman in her 40s in good health and CMV-seropositive. The chain combines TRBV11-2 with TRBJ1-2; a possible D gene is TRBD1 (6 bases). The CDR3 bases are TGTGCCAGCACCCCTTTGCAGGGGCGTGGTGGCTACACCTTC. Its translation: CASTPLQGRGGYTF.